The 14 T cell receptor beta chains reported below all come from one sample, sequenced in a study of STAT5B mutations in CD4+ large granular lymphocyte leukemia. Sequencing was performed with immunoSEQ multiplex PCR; in TCRdb, only in-frame clones are kept and a portion is missing. This table has approximately 39,000 clones, around 85% appearing once. Sequenced material: CD4+ T cells from blood buffy coats. Receptor source: a human donor in good health.

The J gene is TRBJ1-1, the V gene TRBV18; D is ambiguous. The germline V and J ends were trimmed by 5 bases and 1 base, with 8 bases remaining between them. This CDR3 has 13 residues. Looked up from germline, CDR1 is KGHSH and CDR2 is LQKENI. The CDR3 reads CASSAGWNTEAFF. CDR3 nucleotides: TGTGCCAGCTCAGCCGGATGGAACACTGAAGCTTTCTTT.

This chain joins TRBV6-5 and TRBJ1-2; unclear D gene. With 6 bases removed from V and 7 bases from J, the gap between germline ends came to 15 bases. CDR3 length: 13 residues. Germline CDR1 reads MNHEY; CDR2 reads SVGAGI. DNA for the CDR3: TGTGCCAGCAGCCCCGAACCCTTCGGTGGCTACACCTTC. This encodes CASSPEPFGGYTF.

The chain joins TRBV5-1 to TRBJ2-1; either TRBD1 or TRBD2 may supply D (5 bases each). Germline V gives CDR1 SGHRS, CDR2 YFSETQ. Trimming left V 3 bases short and J 3 bases short, with 13 bases between. This CDR3 has 15 amino acids. The DNA of the CDR3 is TGCGCCAGCAGCTCCTCCGGGACCAACTACAATGAGCAGTTCTTC. Encoded protein: CASSSSGTNYNEQFF.

The chain joins TRBV9 to TRBJ1-2; TRBD1 matches 7 bases. Per the germline V gene, CDR1 is SGDLS and CDR2 is YYNGEE. The CDR3 is made up of 17 amino acids. Germline trimming cut 0 bases from V and 8 bases from J; bases unmatched to any gene: 16. CDR3 sequence (DNA): TGTGCCAGCAGCGTAGCCCGAACCTTACAGGGGCTTGAAGGCTACACCTTC. It encodes CASSVARTLQGLEGYTF. The full variable domain, its missing parts supplied by reference TRBV9 and TRBJ1-2, is DSGVTQTPKHLITATGQRVTLRCSPRSGDLSVYWYQQSLDQGLQFLIQYYNGEERAKGNILERFSAQQFPDLHSELNLSSLELGDSALYFCASSVARTLQGLEGYTFGSGTRLTVV.

In its sample, this clone was seen a few times. One end of the junction does not line up with germline, which may come from a read error. The rearrangement joins TRBV7-7 to TRBJ2-1, with 7 bases aligning to TRBD2. Per germline, CDR1 SSHAT and CDR2 FNYEAQ (reference sequence). The CDR3 spans 16 residues. The CDR3 DNA reads as TGTGCTAGCAGCTTAGCGTTGGCGGGAGCGCTCAATGAGCAGTTCTTC. Amino acid sequence: CASSLALAGALNEQFF.

This chain links TRBV5-1 with TRBJ1-1; D is unclear. Germline V CDR1 and CDR2: SGHRS, YFSETQ. V was trimmed by 4 bases and J by 1 base, leaving 5 bases between them. This CDR3 is built from 12 residues. The CDR3 DNA sequence: TGCGCCAGCAGCGTGGGGAACACTGAAGCTTTCTTT. It encodes CASSVGNTEAFF.

This chain joins TRBV7-3 and TRBJ2-7; TRBD1 might be the D (5 bases). The CDR3 consists of 15 residues. Trimming cost V 3 bases and J 2 bases, with 14 bases left between them. From germline, CDR1 is SGHTA and CDR2 FQGTGA. In DNA form, the CDR3 reads TGTGCCAGCAGCTTGGGGCCTGTTCCGCCCTACGAGCAGTACTTC. It encodes CASSLGPVPPYEQYF.

V usage is TRBV6-6 and J usage is TRBJ2-2; 10 nucleotides align to TRBD1. The CDR3 is 14 residues long. CDR1 and CDR2 (germline): MNHNY, SVGAGI (reference sequence). V trimming: 9 bases; J trimming: 3 bases; junction bases outside the gene matches: 4. The CDR3, as DNA: TGTGCCAGTTCCGGGACAGGGGACACCGGGGAGCTGTTTTTT. This sequence encodes CASSGTGDTGELFF.

This rearrangement joins TRBV7-3 to TRBJ1-1; a weak D match, TRBD1 (5 bases). This CDR3 region has 15 residues. Trimming took 3 bases from V and 3 from J, leaving 14 bases between them. CDR1 is SGHTA and CDR2 is FQGTGA in the germline V gene. CDR3 sequence reads: CASSLGDSRHTEAFF. The CDR3 nucleotides are TGTGCCAGCAGCTTGGGGGACTCGCGGCACACTGAAGCTTTCTTT.

This clone came up a few times. The rearrangement uses TRBV6-4 and TRBJ1-2; unclear D gene. V dropped 6 bases and J dropped 4 bases, with 18 bases sitting between them. The CDR3 is 15 residues long. Germline CDR1 and CDR2: MRHNA and SNTAGT. In nucleotides, the CDR3 is TGTGCCAGCAGAACCGGATCCACGGTCTTCTATGGCTACACCTTC. Amino acid sequence: CASRTGSTVFYGYTF.

This clone was seen a few times. The J gene is TRBJ1-6, the V gene TRBV30; TRBD1 might be the D (5 bases). This CDR3 spans 13 amino acids. V lost 8 bases and J lost 7, with 15 bases in between. Germline CDR1 reads GTSNPN; CDR2 reads SVGIG (reference sequence). CDR3 nucleotides: TGTGCCGGCCGGGGGTTTGGGAATTCACCCCTCCACTTT. Amino acid sequence: CAGRGFGNSPLHF.

Comment on this clone: A read error may produce the germline difference seen at one junction end. This CDR3 is also generated by other DNA sequences in the sample. J is TRBJ2-5 and V is TRBV29-1, with D possibly TRBD2 on 6 matching bases. This CDR3 contains 14 residues. CDR1 SQVTM and CDR2 ANQGSEA come from the germline V gene. CDR3: CSVEEGLSWETQYF. CDR3 bases: TGCAGCGTTGAGGAGGGGCTTTCATGGGAGACCCAATACTTC.

The chain links TRBV7-9 to TRBJ1-1; D gene ambiguous. The CDR3 has 15 residues. V lost 5 bases, J lost 4 bases, and 17 bases lay in between. Germline values: CDR1 SEHNR, CDR2 FQNEAQ (reference sequence). The CDR3 DNA reads as TGTGCCAGCAGCCCCCCGGGAGGGTCCGGCACTGAAGCTTTCTTT. This gives the protein CASSPPGGSGTEAFF.

The chain uses TRBV18 and TRBJ2-1, with unresolved D. The CDR3 runs to 14 residues. Trimming took 2 bases from V and 7 from J, leaving 12 bases between them. From germline, CDR1 is KGHSH and CDR2 LQKENI. CDR3 sequence (DNA): TGTGCCAGCTCACCAAGAGCTTGGATGAATGAGCAGTTCTTC. The encoded protein is CASSPRAWMNEQFF.